This is a list of T cell receptor beta chains from one sample in a study of T-cell memory formation after mild COVID-19. A single record per CDR3 protein comes from TCRdb applying MiXCR to the 5' RACE reads. The data show about 560,000 distinct CDR3 sequences, 17% seen once. What was sequenced was PBMCs or a T cell subset sorted from them (not recorded which). The source of these receptors is an adult woman who had mild COVID-19 (a few samples of this study predate the infection). Cell type and time point are not known. Both conserved end residues are part of each CDR3. The D gene is left open where the match is weak. Clone size is given for some rows only: seen once, a few or many times, or a class if the clone is expanded.

J gene	V gene	clone size	D gene	CDR3 DNA	CDR3 protein
TRBJ1-4	TRBV3-1	few	NA	TGTGCCAGCAGCCAAGATCGGTTGGGACAAAGAGAAAAACTGTTTTTT	CASSQDRLGQREKLFF
TRBJ2-1	TRBV6-5	few	NA	TGTGCCAGCAGTGGACAAATCTACAATGAGCAGTTCTTC	CASSGQIYNEQFF
TRBJ2-3	TRBV9	NA	NA	TGTGCCAGCAGCGTAGGGCTATCCAGGGATACGCAGTATTTT	CASSVGLSRDTQYF
TRBJ2-5	TRBV11-2	NA	NA	TGTGCCAGCAGCTTAGGCTCGGCAGAGACCCAGTACTTC	CASSLGSAETQYF
TRBJ2-1	TRBV6-2/TRBV6-3	few	NA	TGTGCCAGCAGTCCTAGCACAGACTACAATGAGCAGTTCTTC	CASSPSTDYNEQFF
TRBJ2-1	TRBV7-9	many	NA	TGTGCCAGCAGCTTACAGCGAGAGCAGTTCTTC	CASSLQREQFF
TRBJ1-5	TRBV18	few	NA	TGTGCCAGCTCACCTCGGGAGATTGTTAATCAGCCCCAGCATTTT	CASSPREIVNQPQHF
TRBJ2-7	TRBV5-5	few	NA	TGTGCCAGCAGCTTGAACTTATTCTCCTACGAGCAGTACTTC	CASSLNLFSYEQYF
TRBJ1-6	TRBV7-9	NA	NA	TGTGCCAGCAGCCCCCGACAGTATTCACCCCTCCACTTT	CASSPRQYSPLHF
TRBJ1-4	TRBV10-3	NA	NA	TGTGCCATCAGGTCTTGGGATGGCGAAAAACTGTTTTTT	CAIRSWDGEKLFF
TRBJ2-3	TRBV12-3/TRBV12-4	NA	TRBD2	TGTGCCAGCAGTGACCAGCGGGGCCACACAGATACGCAGTATTTT	CASSDQRGHTDTQYF
TRBJ2-5	TRBV15	NA	NA	TGTGCCACCAGCAGAGATTTAAACCACCCGGAGACCCAGTACTTC	CATSRDLNHPETQYF
TRBJ1-1	TRBV10-3	few	TRBD1	TGTGCCATCAGTGCGTCGGACAGGGGGACGACTGAAGCTTTCTTT	CAISASDRGTTEAFF
TRBJ2-4	TRBV12-3/TRBV12-4	many	NA	TGTGCCAGCAGTCGAGATCGGGGAGCAAACATTCAGTACTTC	CASSRDRGANIQYF
TRBJ1-2	TRBV5-1	few	NA	TGCGCCAGCAGCTCTTCCGGGGGACAAAAGGGGTATGGCTACACCTTC	CASSSSGGQKGYGYTF
TRBJ2-5	TRBV18	many	TRBD2	TGTGCCAGCTCCCACGGGAGGCGCGAGACCCAGTACTTC	CASSHGRRETQYF
TRBJ2-5	TRBV5-1	once	TRBD2	TGCGCCAGCAGGGCGGGGGGCCGGCAAGAGACCCAGTACTTC	CASRAGGRQETQYF
TRBJ1-1	TRBV25-1	NA	TRBD1	TGTGCCAGCAGTGAATATCCAGGGGGAAGGGGCACTGAAGCTTTCTTT	CASSEYPGGRGTEAFF
TRBJ2-5	TRBV2	few	NA	TGTGCCAGCAAACAGGGGGGGGAGACCCAGTACTTC	CASKQGGETQYF
TRBJ2-1	TRBV11-2	few	TRBD1	TGTGCCAGCGGAATTAACAGGGGAAATGAGCAGTTCTTC	CASGINRGNEQFF
TRBJ2-1	TRBV12-3/TRBV12-4	few	TRBD2	TGTGCCAGCAGTTTAAGACTAGCGGCCTATGAGCAGTTCTTC	CASSLRLAAYEQFF
TRBJ2-7	TRBV5-1	many	NA	TGCGCCAGCAGCTTGGTGTCGGGTTGGACCTACGAGCAGTACTTC	CASSLVSGWTYEQYF
TRBJ1-2	TRBV5-1	few	TRBD1	TGCGCCAGCAGCGGAGGGACAGGCCAAAACTATGGCTACACCTTC	CASSGGTGQNYGYTF
TRBJ2-7	TRBV20-1	many	TRBD2	TGCAGTGCTAGAGATCGACGGGGGGATCCCTACGAGCAGTACTTC	CSARDRRGDPYEQYF
TRBJ2-3	TRBV3-1	many	TRBD2	TGTGCCAGCAGCCAAGCGGGGGGGCCAACAGATACGCAGTATTTT	CASSQAGGPTDTQYF
TRBJ1-1	TRBV5-6	few	TRBD1	TGTGCCAGCAGCGGTGGGACAGAGAACACTGAAGCTTTCTTT	CASSGGTENTEAFF
TRBJ2-1	TRBV5-1	few	TRBD2	TGCGCCAGCAGCGGGTCTAGCGGACCTTACAATGAGCAGTTCTTC	CASSGSSGPYNEQFF
TRBJ2-5	TRBV24-1	few	TRBD1	TGTGCCACCAGGATTGGGACAGACGGTGAGAGGAGGGAGACCCAGTACTTC	CATRIGTDGERRETQYF
TRBJ2-5	TRBV5-5	NA	NA	TGTGCCAGCAGCTTGGCAGACAGAGAGACCCAGTACTTC	CASSLADRETQYF
TRBJ2-7	TRBV4-1	many	NA	TGCGCCAGCAGCCAAGAGGCCGCACCGGGTTACGAGCAGTACTTC	CASSQEAAPGYEQYF
TRBJ2-2	TRBV7-9	few	NA	TGTGCCAGCAGCCCCGGATACGGAGTGGACGGGGAGCTGTTTTTT	CASSPGYGVDGELFF
TRBJ2-1	TRBV2	NA	TRBD1	TGTGCCAGCACGGTAGACAGGGAGCCCTACAATGAGCAGTTCTTC	CASTVDREPYNEQFF
TRBJ1-4	TRBV7-6	NA	NA	TGTGCCAGCAGCTTAAACAGCCCATATGAAAAACTGTTTTTT	CASSLNSPYEKLFF
TRBJ2-1	TRBV3-1	NA	NA	TGTGCCAGCAGCCAAGCCCTAGGCTGGACCTACAATGAGCAGTTCTTC	CASSQALGWTYNEQFF
TRBJ1-5	TRBV19	few	TRBD1	TGTGCCAGTTCCGGGACAGCAAGCAATCAGCCCCAGCATTTT	CASSGTASNQPQHF
TRBJ2-7	TRBV24-1	few	TRBD1	TGTGCCACCAGTGATTGGGACAGCCCCTACGAGCAGTACTTC	CATSDWDSPYEQYF
TRBJ2-1	TRBV28	NA	NA	TGTGCCAGCAGTCCTCTTCTAGCGCCTCCCTACAATGAGCAGTTCTTC	CASSPLLAPPYNEQFF
TRBJ1-5	TRBV5-1	NA	NA	TGCGCCAGCAGCTTGGGTTCAGGGGCGGGTCAGCCCCAGCATTTT	CASSLGSGAGQPQHF
TRBJ2-3	TRBV20-1	few	NA	TGCAGTGCTAGGATTGAGGGGACAGATACGCAGTATTTT	CSARIEGTDTQYF
TRBJ2-7	TRBV18	few	TRBD1	TGTGCCAGCTCACGGGGGACAGGGGGCTTGACCTCCTACGAGCAGTACTTC	CASSRGTGGLTSYEQYF
TRBJ2-7	TRBV12-3/TRBV12-4	few	NA	TGTGCCAGCAGTCTGGGACTTCCCCCGACGCTCTACGAGCAGTACTTC	CASSLGLPPTLYEQYF
TRBJ2-5	TRBV27	few	NA	TGTGCCAGCAGTCTCTACCCACGGGGGACAGAAGAGACCCAGTACTTC	CASSLYPRGTEETQYF
TRBJ2-5	TRBV30	few	NA	TGTGCCTGGAGCGCCGCGCAGGGAAGCCAAGAGACCCAGTACTTC	CAWSAAQGSQETQYF
TRBJ2-2	TRBV7-7	many	NA	TGTGCTAGCCCGAACACCGGGGAGCTGTTTTTT	CASPNTGELFF
TRBJ1-1	TRBV4-3	NA	TRBD1	TGCGCCAGCAGCCAAGAGCAGGGGGCTTCGGAAGCTTTCTTT	CASSQEQGASEAFF
TRBJ1-1	TRBV12-3/TRBV12-4	few	NA	TGTGCCTCTGGCGGGGTCAGGGGCACTGAAGCTTTCTTT	CASGGVRGTEAFF
TRBJ1-1	TRBV7-9	few	NA	TGTGCCAGCAGCCTGGAGGTCGTTTTCTTT	CASSLEVVFF
TRBJ1-2	TRBV30	few	NA	TGTGCCTGGAGTACTAACTATGGCTACACCTTC	CAWSTNYGYTF